Sequencing of this T cell receptor (beta chain) was carried out in a study of blood T cell repertoires in COVID-19. Profiling relied on immunoSEQ multiplex PCR, and the TCRdb table lists in-frame clones only, not all of them. The repertoire holds approximately 150,000 clones, with around four fifths as singletons. The trim removed 3 bases at V and 4 bases at J, leaving 4 bases unmatched. The germline CDR1 and CDR2 sequences are LNHDA and SQIVND (reference sequence). The CDR3 covers 15 residues. Sequencing input: PBMCs or T cells enriched from blood (not recorded which). This TCR came from a woman between 40 and 55 years old who had recovered from COVID-19. The V gene is TRBV19, the J gene TRBJ1-2, with 11 nucleotides matching TRBD1. The CDR3 reads CASSMDRGRVYGYTF. The CDR3 DNA is TGTGCCAGTAGTATGGACAGGGGGCGAGTCTATGGCTACACCTTC.